This T cell receptor (beta chain) is from a study of Ad26.COV2.S vaccination and SARS-CoV-2 variants. Study background: Intramuscular Ad26.COV2.S at 5x10^10 or 1x10^11 viral particles.

This clone was picked up one time. Its specificity is not known. General study points: After vaccination, reports described spike-specific CD8+ and CD4+ T cell responses as showing substantial breadth. People who got the vaccine had more spike-specific TCR breadth than people who got placebo.

Profiling relied on immunoSEQ multiplex PCR, and the TCRdb table lists in-frame clones only, not all of them. The sample has a few hundred thousand clones, 90% seen once; the top ten hold about 5.4%. CDR3 length equals 12 residues. V was clipped by 8 bases and J by 10 bases; unmatched bases: 9. Per the germline V gene, CDR1 is LNHDA and CDR2 is SQIVND (reference sequence). Treatment here: some 19 received Ad26.COV2.S at low or high dose, single or two shots; roughly 5 received placebo; per-sample allocation not given. Specimens were obtained on day 63 following the first vaccine or placebo injection.

This rearrangement joins TRBV19 to TRBJ1-1, with TRBD1 matching over 8 bases. Specimen: peripheral blood, collected in a trial of Ad26.COV2.S vaccine versus placebo. The clonotype originates from a person between 18 and 65 years old who received the Ad26.COV2.S COVID-19 vaccine or a placebo. The CDR3 here is CASLGTGFGAFF. The DNA for the CDR3 is TGTGCCAGTCTAGGGACAGGATTCGGAGCTTTCTTT. The full variable domain, completed using reference TRBV19 and TRBJ1-1, is DGGITQSPKYLFRKEGQNVTLSCEQNLNHDAMYWYRQDPGQGLRLIYYSQIVNDFQKGDIAEGYSVSREKKESFPLTVTSAQKNPTAFYLCASLGTGFGAFFGQGTRLTVV.